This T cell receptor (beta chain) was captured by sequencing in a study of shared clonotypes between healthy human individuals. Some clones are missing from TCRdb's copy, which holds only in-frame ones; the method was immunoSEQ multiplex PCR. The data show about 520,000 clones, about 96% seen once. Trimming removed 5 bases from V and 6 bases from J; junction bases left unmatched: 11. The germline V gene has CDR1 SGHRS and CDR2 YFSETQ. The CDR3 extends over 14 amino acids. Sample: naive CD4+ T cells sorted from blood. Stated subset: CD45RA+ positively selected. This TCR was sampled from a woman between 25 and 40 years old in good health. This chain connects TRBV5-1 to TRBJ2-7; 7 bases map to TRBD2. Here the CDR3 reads CASSISGTFGEQYF. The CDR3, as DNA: TGCGCCAGCAGTATCAGCGGGACTTTTGGCGAGCAGTACTTC.